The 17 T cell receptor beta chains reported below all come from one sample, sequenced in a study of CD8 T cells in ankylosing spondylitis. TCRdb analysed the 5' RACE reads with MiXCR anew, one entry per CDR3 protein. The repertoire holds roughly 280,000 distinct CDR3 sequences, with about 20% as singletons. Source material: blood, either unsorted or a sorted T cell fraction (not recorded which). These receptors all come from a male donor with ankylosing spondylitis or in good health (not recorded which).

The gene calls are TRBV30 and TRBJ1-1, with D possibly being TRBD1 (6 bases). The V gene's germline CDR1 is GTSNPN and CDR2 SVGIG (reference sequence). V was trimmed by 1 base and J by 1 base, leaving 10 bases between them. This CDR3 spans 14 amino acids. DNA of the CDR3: TGTGCCTGGAGTGGATGGGGGGCGAACACTGAAGCTTTCTTT. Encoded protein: CAWSGWGANTEAFF.

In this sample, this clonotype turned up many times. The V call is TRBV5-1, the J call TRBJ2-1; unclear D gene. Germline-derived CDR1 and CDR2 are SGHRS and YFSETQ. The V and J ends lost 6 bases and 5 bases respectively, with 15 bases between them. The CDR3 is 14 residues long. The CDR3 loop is CASTTLESNNEQFF. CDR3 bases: TGCGCCAGCACCACCCTAGAGAGCAACAATGAGCAGTTCTTC.

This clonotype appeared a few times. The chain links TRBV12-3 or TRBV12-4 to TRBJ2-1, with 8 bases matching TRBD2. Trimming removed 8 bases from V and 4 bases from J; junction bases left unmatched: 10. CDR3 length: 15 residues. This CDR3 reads CASRGGGTGYNEQFF. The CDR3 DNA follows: TGTGCCAGCCGCGGCGGGGGGACCGGGTACAATGAGCAGTTCTTC.

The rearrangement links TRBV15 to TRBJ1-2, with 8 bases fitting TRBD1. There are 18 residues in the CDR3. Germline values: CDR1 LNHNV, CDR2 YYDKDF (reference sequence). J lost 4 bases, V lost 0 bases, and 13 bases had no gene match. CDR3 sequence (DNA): TGTGCCACCAGCAGAGATGAGGAACCAGGGACAGGAGGCTATGGCTACACCTTC. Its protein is CATSRDEEPGTGGYGYTF.

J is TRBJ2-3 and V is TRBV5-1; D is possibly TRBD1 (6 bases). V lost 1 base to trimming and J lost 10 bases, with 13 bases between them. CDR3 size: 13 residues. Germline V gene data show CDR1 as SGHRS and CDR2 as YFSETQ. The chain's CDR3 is CASSLRSAGAQYF. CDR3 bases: TGCGCCAGCAGCTTGCGGTCCGCAGGGGCGCAGTATTTT.

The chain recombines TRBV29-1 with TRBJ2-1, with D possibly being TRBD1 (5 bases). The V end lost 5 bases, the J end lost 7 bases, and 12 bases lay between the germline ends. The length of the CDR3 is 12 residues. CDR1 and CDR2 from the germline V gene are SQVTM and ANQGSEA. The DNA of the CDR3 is TGCAGCGTTTTACCAGGGATGAATGAGCAGTTCTTC. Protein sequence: CSVLPGMNEQFF.

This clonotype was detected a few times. The CDR3 DNA sequence: TGTGCCATCCGGGACAGGGCGGGCCACGAGCAGTACGTC. As protein: CAIRDRAGHEQYV. This rearrangement joins TRBV10-3 to TRBJ2-7; 9 positions match TRBD1. This CDR3 spans 13 amino acids. Germline V gene sequence: CDR1 ENHRY, CDR2 SYGVKD. V lost 8 bases and J lost 5; bases outside the gene matches: 7.

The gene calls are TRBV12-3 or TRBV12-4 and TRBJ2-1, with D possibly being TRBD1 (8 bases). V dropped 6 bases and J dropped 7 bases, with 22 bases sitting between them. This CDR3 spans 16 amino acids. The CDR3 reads CASSIQGGLVLNEQFF. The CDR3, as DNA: TGTGCCAGCAGCATACAGGGGGGGCTCGTTTTAAATGAGCAGTTCTTC.

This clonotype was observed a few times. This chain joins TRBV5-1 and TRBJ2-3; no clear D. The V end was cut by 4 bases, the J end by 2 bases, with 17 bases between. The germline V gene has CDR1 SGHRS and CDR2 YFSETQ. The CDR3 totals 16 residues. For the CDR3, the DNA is TGCGCCAGCAGCCCCTCACCTAGTGGATCCACAGATACGCAGTATTTT. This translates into CASSPSPSGSTDTQYF.

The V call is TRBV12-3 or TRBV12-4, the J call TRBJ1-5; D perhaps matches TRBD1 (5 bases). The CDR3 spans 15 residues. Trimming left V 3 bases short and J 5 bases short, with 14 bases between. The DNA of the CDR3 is TGTGCCAGCAGTTTCCGGGGGTCGTCCGATCAGCCCCAGCATTTT. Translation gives CASSFRGSSDQPQHF.

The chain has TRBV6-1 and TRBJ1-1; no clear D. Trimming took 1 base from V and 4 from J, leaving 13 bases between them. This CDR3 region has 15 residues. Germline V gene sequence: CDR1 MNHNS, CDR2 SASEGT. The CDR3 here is CASSEGSSSGTEAFF. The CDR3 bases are TGTGCCAGCAGTGAAGGGTCTTCATCGGGCACTGAAGCTTTCTTT.

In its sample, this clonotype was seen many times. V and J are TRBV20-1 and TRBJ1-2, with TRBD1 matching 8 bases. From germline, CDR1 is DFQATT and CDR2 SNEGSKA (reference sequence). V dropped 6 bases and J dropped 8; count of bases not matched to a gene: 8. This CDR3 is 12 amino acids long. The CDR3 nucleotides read TGCAGTGCGGTGGGACAGGAGGGCGGCTACACCTTC. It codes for CSAVGQEGGYTF.

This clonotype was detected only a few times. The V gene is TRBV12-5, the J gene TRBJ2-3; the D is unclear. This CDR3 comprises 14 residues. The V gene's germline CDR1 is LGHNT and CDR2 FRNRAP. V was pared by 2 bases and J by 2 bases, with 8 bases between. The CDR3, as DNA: TGTGCTAGTGGTTTGTCCCTAAACACAGATACGCAGTATTTT. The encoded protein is CASGLSLNTDTQYF.

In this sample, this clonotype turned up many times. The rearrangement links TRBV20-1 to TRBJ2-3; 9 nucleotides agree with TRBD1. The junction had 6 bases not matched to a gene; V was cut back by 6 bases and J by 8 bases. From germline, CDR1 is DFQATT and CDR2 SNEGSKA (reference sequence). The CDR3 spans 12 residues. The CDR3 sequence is CSAQGAGGTQYF. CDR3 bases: TGCAGTGCACAGGGGGCGGGTGGTACGCAGTATTTT.

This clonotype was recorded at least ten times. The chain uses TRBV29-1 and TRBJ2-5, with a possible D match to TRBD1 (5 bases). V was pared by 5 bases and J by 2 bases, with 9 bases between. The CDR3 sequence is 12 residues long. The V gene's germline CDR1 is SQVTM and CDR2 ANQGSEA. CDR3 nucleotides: TGCAGCGTTTCTCAGGGTCAAGAGACCCAGTACTTC. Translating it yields CSVSQGQETQYF.

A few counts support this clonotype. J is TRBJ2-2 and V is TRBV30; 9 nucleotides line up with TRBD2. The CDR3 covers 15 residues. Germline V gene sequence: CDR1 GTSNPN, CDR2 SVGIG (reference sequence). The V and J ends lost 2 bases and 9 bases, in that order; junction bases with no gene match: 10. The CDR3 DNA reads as TGTGCCTGGAGTCTCGGGCGGGGGGGCTCTCGGGAGCTGTTTTTT. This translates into CAWSLGRGGSRELFF.

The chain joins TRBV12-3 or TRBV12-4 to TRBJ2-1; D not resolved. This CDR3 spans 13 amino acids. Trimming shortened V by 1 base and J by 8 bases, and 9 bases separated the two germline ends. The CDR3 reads CASSLGGVDEQFF. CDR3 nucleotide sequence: TGTGCCAGCAGTTTAGGGGGTGTGGATGAGCAGTTCTTC.